This T cell receptor (beta chain) was obtained from a study of T-cell memory formation after mild COVID-19. Study-wide background: For the most part, TCR clusters were specific to one donor.

It was 5'RACE with constant-segment primers that produced the TCR alpha and TCR beta cDNA libraries, which carried sample barcodes and UMIs. TCRdb redid the calling of the 5' RACE reads with MiXCR, one entry per CDR3 protein. Of hundreds of thousands of distinct CDR3 sequences in the sample, 13% to 15% are singletons; the top ten hold around 22%. V was trimmed by 7 bases and J by 8 bases, leaving 8 bases between them. Germline loops: CDR1 SNHLY, CDR2 FYNNEI. CDR3 length: 11 residues. This clonotype was recorded a few times. The antigen remains undetermined. Study-level findings and limits: Clones contracting across day 15 to 85 had a balanced CD4/CD8 profile; later expanding clones leaned CD4+.

Sequenced sample: PBMCs or a T cell subset sorted from them (not recorded which). The chain couples TRBV2 to TRBJ1-4, with D uncertain. This TCR came from a man aged 18-30 years who had mild COVID-19 (a few samples of this study predate the infection). Cell type and time point are not known. CDR3 amino acids: CASTLLEKLFF. The CDR3 DNA is TGTGCCAGCACTCTTCTGGAAAAACTGTTTTTT.